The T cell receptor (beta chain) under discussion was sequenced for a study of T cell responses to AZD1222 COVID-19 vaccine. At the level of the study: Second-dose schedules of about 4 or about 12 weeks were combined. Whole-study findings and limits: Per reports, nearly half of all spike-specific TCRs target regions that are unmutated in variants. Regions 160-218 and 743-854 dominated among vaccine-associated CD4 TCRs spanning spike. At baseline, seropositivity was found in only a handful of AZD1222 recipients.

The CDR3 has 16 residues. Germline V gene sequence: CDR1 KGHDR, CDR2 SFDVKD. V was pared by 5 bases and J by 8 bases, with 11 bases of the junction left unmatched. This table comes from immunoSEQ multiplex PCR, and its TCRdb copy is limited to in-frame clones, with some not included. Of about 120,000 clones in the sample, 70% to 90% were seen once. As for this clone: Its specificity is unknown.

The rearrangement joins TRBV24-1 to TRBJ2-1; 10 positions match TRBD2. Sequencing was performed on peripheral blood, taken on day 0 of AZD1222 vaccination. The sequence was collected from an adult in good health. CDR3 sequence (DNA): TGTGCCACCAGTGGGACAGAAGCGGGAGGGATCTATGAGCAGTTCTTC. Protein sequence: CATSGTEAGGIYEQFF.